The rows below give T cell receptor beta chains drawn from one sample of a study of lymphopenia after photon versus proton radiotherapy. Method: immunoSEQ multiplex PCR; TCRdb's copy keeps in-frame clones and lacks some. The sample contains 29,000 or so clones, around nine tenths of which appear only once. The sample was peripheral blood, taken from a patient treated with proton-based radiotherapy. These receptors all stem from a woman in her fifties or sixties with cholangiocarcinoma. Some clones in this sample may be carry-over from other donors' samples. CDR3s include the opening cysteine and the closing phenylalanine or tryptophan. The D gene is left open where the match is weak. Not all rows give a size; the values are once, few, many and, for expanded clones, a class.

V gene: TRBV11-2
D gene: TRBD1
clone size: -
J gene: TRBJ2-2
CDR3 DNA: TGTGCCAGCAGCTCACGGACAGGGGCGATTAGTGGCGGGGAGCTGTTTTTT
CDR3 protein: CASSSRTGAISGGELFF

V gene: TRBV6-5
D gene: -
clone size: -
J gene: TRBJ2-3
CDR3 DNA: TGTGCCAGCACAGGGCCTGGCACAGATACGCAGTATTTT
CDR3 protein: CASTGPGTDTQYF

V gene: TRBV7-9
D gene: TRBD2
clone size: few
J gene: TRBJ2-3
CDR3 DNA: TGTGCCAGCAGCTTAGGGGCTAGCGGGAGTCGTACAGATACGCAGTATTTT
CDR3 protein: CASSLGASGSRTDTQYF

V gene: TRBV19
D gene: -
clone size: -
J gene: TRBJ1-1
CDR3 DNA: TGTGCCAGTAGTAGACCGGACCGAGAAGCTTTCTTT
CDR3 protein: CASSRPDREAFF

V gene: TRBV6-5
D gene: TRBD1
clone size: -
J gene: TRBJ1-2
CDR3 DNA: TGTGCCAGCTCCAGAGGCGGCCAGGGGGCCTATGGCTACACCTTC
CDR3 protein: CASSRGGQGAYGYTF

V gene: TRBV6-1
D gene: -
clone size: once
J gene: TRBJ2-7
CDR3 DNA: TGTGCCAGCACCCAAGGGGGGGGACAACTACGGGAGCAGTACTTC
CDR3 protein: CASTQGGGQLREQYF

V gene: TRBV4-1
D gene: -
clone size: -
J gene: TRBJ2-1
CDR3 DNA: TGCGCCAGCCGGTTCTGGCACGGCAACTACAATGAGCAGTTCTTC
CDR3 protein: CASRFWHGNYNEQFF

V gene: TRBV18
D gene: -
clone size: -
J gene: TRBJ1-4
CDR3 DNA: TGTGCCAGCTCCCCTTCCTTGAAGGGGAGAAATGAAAAACTGTTTTTT
CDR3 protein: CASSPSLKGRNEKLFF

V gene: TRBV27
D gene: -
clone size: -
J gene: TRBJ2-7
CDR3 DNA: TGTGCCAGCAGTCCGGACTACGTTCTTTACGAGCAGTACTTC
CDR3 protein: CASSPDYVLYEQYF

V gene: TRBV18
D gene: TRBD1
clone size: few
J gene: TRBJ2-7
CDR3 DNA: TGTGCCAGCTCCAACACCAGGGAACAGGGGGCTGGTGAGCAGTACTTC
CDR3 protein: CASSNTREQGAGEQYF

V gene: TRBV18
D gene: TRBD2
clone size: -
J gene: TRBJ2-3
CDR3 DNA: TGTGCCAGCTCACCACAGCGGACTAGCGCCACTAGCGATACGCAGTATTTT
CDR3 protein: CASSPQRTSATSDTQYF

V gene: TRBV19
D gene: TRBD1
clone size: -
J gene: TRBJ1-6
CDR3 DNA: TGTGCCAGTAGAGCGGACAGGGGGAATTCACCCCTCCACTTT
CDR3 protein: CASRADRGNSPLHF

V gene: TRBV7-9
D gene: TRBD1
clone size: -
J gene: TRBJ2-7
CDR3 DNA: TGTGCCAGCAGCCCCTCCGGGACAGGGGGCGCGGGCATCTACGAGCAGTACTTC
CDR3 protein: CASSPSGTGGAGIYEQYF

V gene: TRBV4-1
D gene: -
clone size: -
J gene: TRBJ1-2
CDR3 DNA: TGCGCCAGCAGCCAATTGTCTTCTAGCCTATATGGCTACACCTTC
CDR3 protein: CASSQLSSSLYGYTF

V gene: TRBV7-9
D gene: -
clone size: -
J gene: TRBJ2-3
CDR3 DNA: TGTGCCAGCAGCTCCGGGTCTGGCCCTATTCTCACAGATACGCAGTATTTT
CDR3 protein: CASSSGSGPILTDTQYF

V gene: TRBV6-6
D gene: TRBD1
clone size: -
J gene: TRBJ1-2
CDR3 DNA: TGTGCCAGCAGTTACTCGAATAAGGGACAGCACTATGGCTACACCTTC
CDR3 protein: CASSYSNKGQHYGYTF

V gene: TRBV27
D gene: -
clone size: -
J gene: TRBJ1-1
CDR3 DNA: TGTGCCAGCAGTCTCCAAATTAACTCAGGACTCGTCGGCACTGAAGCTTTCTTT
CDR3 protein: CASSLQINSGLVGTEAFF

V gene: TRBV6-1
D gene: -
clone size: -
J gene: TRBJ1-5
CDR3 DNA: TGTGCCAGCAGTGAAGGATTGTTACAGGGTCAACAGCCCCAGCATTTT
CDR3 protein: CASSEGLLQGQQPQHF

V gene: TRBV7-2
D gene: -
clone size: -
J gene: TRBJ1-2
CDR3 DNA: TGTGCCAGCAGCCGAGATGGGGATGGCTACACCTTC
CDR3 protein: CASSRDGDGYTF

V gene: TRBV19
D gene: -
clone size: once
J gene: TRBJ1-3
CDR3 DNA: TGTGCCAGTAGTATAGACCCGGAGGTTGCGTCTGGAAACACCATATATTTT
CDR3 protein: CASSIDPEVASGNTIYF

V gene: TRBV6-6
D gene: -
clone size: -
J gene: TRBJ1-5
CDR3 DNA: TGTGCCAGCAGTAGACGACAAATCGAGCAGCCCCAGCATTTT
CDR3 protein: CASSRRQIEQPQHF

V gene: TRBV11-2
D gene: -
clone size: -
J gene: TRBJ2-2
CDR3 DNA: TGTGCCAGCAGCTTAGTGGGGTTGAACACCGGGGAGCTGTTTTTT
CDR3 protein: CASSLVGLNTGELFF

V gene: TRBV28
D gene: -
clone size: -
J gene: TRBJ1-5
CDR3 DNA: TGTGCCAGCAGTGACTTCGACTCGGACTCACCCCAGCATTTT
CDR3 protein: CASSDFDSDSPQHF

V gene: TRBV6-1
D gene: -
clone size: -
J gene: TRBJ2-7
CDR3 DNA: TGTGCCAGCAGCGGAGGGCCCTACGAGCAGTACTTC
CDR3 protein: CASSGGPYEQYF

V gene: TRBV12-5
D gene: TRBD2
clone size: once
J gene: TRBJ2-1
CDR3 DNA: TGTGCTTGCCCAGCGGGGGCATACAATGAGCAGTTCTTC
CDR3 protein: CACPAGAYNEQFF

V gene: TRBV27
D gene: -
clone size: many
J gene: TRBJ1-3
CDR3 DNA: TGTGCCAGCAGTTTATACAGGGACGGAAACACCATATATTTT
CDR3 protein: CASSLYRDGNTIYF

V gene: TRBV14
D gene: -
clone size: -
J gene: TRBJ1-4
CDR3 DNA: TGTGCCAGCAGCGTCATTGGGAGGGCTACTAATGAAAAACTGTTTTTT
CDR3 protein: CASSVIGRATNEKLFF

V gene: TRBV6-6
D gene: -
clone size: -
J gene: TRBJ2-5
CDR3 DNA: TGTGCCAGCAGTACAATTGGGACGGAAGAGGCCCAGTACTTC
CDR3 protein: CASSTIGTEEAQYF

V gene: TRBV25-1
D gene: TRBD1
clone size: -
J gene: TRBJ2-7
CDR3 DNA: TGTGCCAGCAGTTTAAATATAGCGACAGGGGCCTACGAGCAGTACTTC
CDR3 protein: CASSLNIATGAYEQYF

V gene: TRBV5-5
D gene: TRBD1
clone size: -
J gene: TRBJ1-2
CDR3 DNA: TGTGCCAGCAGCCCGGGGCCAGGGGGCCTAAGCTATGGCTACACCTTC
CDR3 protein: CASSPGPGGLSYGYTF

V gene: TRBV18
D gene: -
clone size: -
J gene: TRBJ1-2
CDR3 DNA: TGTGCCAGCTCACCGGCCGGGGGGTTTGGCTACACCTTC
CDR3 protein: CASSPAGGFGYTF

V gene: TRBV11-2
D gene: -
clone size: -
J gene: TRBJ2-5
CDR3 DNA: TGTGCCAGCAGCTCACAGACTGGATCAGAGACCCAGTACTTC
CDR3 protein: CASSSQTGSETQYF

V gene: TRBV7-2
D gene: -
clone size: -
J gene: TRBJ2-5
CDR3 DNA: TGTGCCAGCAGCTTTGGACTGGAAGAGACCCAGTACTTC
CDR3 protein: CASSFGLEETQYF

V gene: TRBV18
D gene: -
clone size: -
J gene: TRBJ1-3
CDR3 DNA: TGTGCCAGCTCACCGATCGACCGAGACTCTGGAAACACCATATATTTT
CDR3 protein: CASSPIDRDSGNTIYF

V gene: TRBV4-3
D gene: TRBD2
clone size: -
J gene: TRBJ2-1
CDR3 DNA: TGCGCCAGCAGCCAAGAAACTAGCGGGCCCCCTTACAATGAGCAGTTCTTC
CDR3 protein: CASSQETSGPPYNEQFF

V gene: TRBV7-9
D gene: TRBD2
clone size: -
J gene: TRBJ2-1
CDR3 DNA: TGTGCCAGCAGCCAACCACCGGGACTAGCGGGGAAGGATGAGCAGTTCTTC
CDR3 protein: CASSQPPGLAGKDEQFF

V gene: TRBV6-5
D gene: -
clone size: -
J gene: TRBJ2-3
CDR3 DNA: TGTGCCAGCAGTTACGGTCGGACCCATGGCACAGATACGCAGTATTTT
CDR3 protein: CASSYGRTHGTDTQYF

V gene: TRBV5-6
D gene: -
clone size: -
J gene: TRBJ1-3
CDR3 DNA: TGTGCCAGCAGCTTGGATTGGAGTCAGGGTACCACCATATATTTT
CDR3 protein: CASSLDWSQGTTIYF

V gene: TRBV7-2
D gene: TRBD1
clone size: -
J gene: TRBJ2-7
CDR3 DNA: TGTGCCAGCAGCCACCTGGACAGGATCTCCTACGAGCAGTACTTC
CDR3 protein: CASSHLDRISYEQYF

V gene: TRBV5-4
D gene: -
clone size: -
J gene: TRBJ2-3
CDR3 DNA: TGTGCCAGCAGCTGGGGGTACATTATGGGAGCTAGCACAGATACGCAGTATTTT
CDR3 protein: CASSWGYIMGASTDTQYF

V gene: TRBV18
D gene: -
clone size: -
J gene: TRBJ1-2
CDR3 DNA: TGTGCCAGCTCACCCGGGACGAAGAGCGGCTACACCTTC
CDR3 protein: CASSPGTKSGYTF

V gene: TRBV6-5
D gene: -
clone size: -
J gene: TRBJ2-7
CDR3 DNA: TGTGCCAGCAGTTTAGTATCGGGGGACGAGCAGTACTTC
CDR3 protein: CASSLVSGDEQYF

V gene: TRBV19
D gene: -
clone size: -
J gene: TRBJ2-7
CDR3 DNA: TGTGCCAGTAGGGGACGGAACTCCTACGAGCAGTACTTC
CDR3 protein: CASRGRNSYEQYF

V gene: TRBV7-6
D gene: TRBD2
clone size: -
J gene: TRBJ2-1
CDR3 DNA: TGTGCCAGCAGCGCAGCGGGAGGTCCTCTATACAATGAGCAGTTCTTC
CDR3 protein: CASSAAGGPLYNEQFF

V gene: TRBV27
D gene: -
clone size: -
J gene: TRBJ1-2
CDR3 DNA: TGTGCCAGCAGTTGGCGGGGGGACTATGGCTACACCTTC
CDR3 protein: CASSWRGDYGYTF

V gene: TRBV5-1
D gene: -
clone size: -
J gene: TRBJ1-1
CDR3 DNA: TGCGCCAGCAGCTTGGAGGGACGGGTGCGTGGGACTGAAGCTTTCTTT
CDR3 protein: CASSLEGRVRGTEAFF

V gene: TRBV7-2
D gene: -
clone size: -
J gene: TRBJ2-7
CDR3 DNA: TGTGCCAGCAGCCCAGAACCCCCCGGGTCTAACTACGAGCAGTACTTC
CDR3 protein: CASSPEPPGSNYEQYF

V gene: TRBV7-2
D gene: -
clone size: -
J gene: TRBJ1-5
CDR3 DNA: TGTGCCAGCAGCTTAGGGGGGGACCGAAATCAGCCCCAGCATTTT
CDR3 protein: CASSLGGDRNQPQHF

V gene: TRBV6-5
D gene: TRBD2
clone size: -
J gene: TRBJ2-1
CDR3 DNA: TGTGCCAGCAGTTCAATGGCGGGAGCGGGAGACCAGTTCTTC
CDR3 protein: CASSSMAGAGDQFF

V gene: TRBV25-1
D gene: -
clone size: -
J gene: TRBJ1-4
CDR3 DNA: TGTGCCAACTGGACCGCCTATGAAAAACTGTTTTTT
CDR3 protein: CANWTAYEKLFF

V gene: TRBV7-9
D gene: -
clone size: once
J gene: TRBJ1-1
CDR3 DNA: TGTGCCAGCAGCCCCCGTGGGGGACTTTACACTGAAGCTTTCTTT
CDR3 protein: CASSPRGGLYTEAFF

V gene: TRBV7-6
D gene: TRBD1
clone size: -
J gene: TRBJ1-1
CDR3 DNA: TGTGCCAGCAGCCGCGGGACAGGGGCCAATGAAGCTTTCTTT
CDR3 protein: CASSRGTGANEAFF

V gene: TRBV5-6
D gene: -
clone size: -
J gene: TRBJ1-1
CDR3 DNA: TGTGCCAGCAGCCCCCCCCGGGGGGGGCCGAACACTGAAGCTTTCTTT
CDR3 protein: CASSPPRGGPNTEAFF